Each of the 10 T cell receptor beta chains below was sequenced from the same sample in a study of glioma-infiltrating T cells after dendritic cell vaccination listed by TCRdb under 2016. Library generation was performed with the immunoSEQ multiplex PCR assay. Drawn from immuneACCESS, this table holds only the in-frame rearrangements with V and J called that TCRdb kept. Clones are partly lost; checked studies trace under half to an unresolved V gene and leave the rest unexplained. This sample gives more than 45,000 clones in total; around 83% of them show up just once. The ten largest clones represent around 14% of the sample. The time point label, as the study defines it: after dendritic cell vaccination, including at tumor progression/relapse. This specimen consisted of blood, obtained after dendritic cell vaccination. The receptors here all came from a human donor with glioblastoma.

Details on this clone: Other DNA sequences in this sample translate to the same CDR3. The chain joins TRBV2 to TRBJ1-5; D is perhaps TRBD1 (5 bases). Germline V gene data show CDR1 as SNHLY and CDR2 as FYNNEI. The CDR3 contains 15 residues. The V gene lost 6 bases and the J gene lost 1 base, with 13 bases spanning the gap. The CDR3 sequence is CASRDSLISNQPQHF. The DNA of the CDR3 is TGTGCCAGCAGAGACAGCTTGATCAGCAATCAGCCCCAGCATTTT. Full variable domain (outside the CDR3, taken from reference TRBV2 and TRBJ1-5): EPEVTQTPSHQVTQMGQEVILRCVPISNHLYFYWYRQILGQKVEFLVSFYNNEISEKSEIFDDQFSVERPDGSNFTLKIRSTKLEDSAMYFCASRDSLISNQPQHFGDGTRLSIL.

CDR3: CASSPFRGSGTEAFF. CDR3 in DNA: TGTGCCAGCAGCCCTTTTCGGGGGAGCGGCACTGAAGCTTTCTTT. The chain couples TRBV7-9 to TRBJ1-1; weak D call: TRBD1 (5 bases). The V end was cut by 5 bases, the J end by 4 bases, with 17 bases between. This CDR3 spans 15 amino acids. Germline V CDR1 and CDR2: SEHNR, FQNEAQ (reference sequence).

The V gene is TRBV6-6, the J gene TRBJ2-3; no reliable D call. Between the trimmed V and J ends, which lost 5 bases and 1 base, there was a span of 4 bases. Germline assignment: CDR1 MNHNY and CDR2 SVGAGI (reference sequence). The CDR3 sequence is 12 residues long. This CDR3 reads CASSPGTDTQYF. The CDR3 coding sequence is TGTGCCAGCAGTCCGGGCACAGATACGCAGTATTTT.

The chain employs TRBV5-1 and TRBJ1-3; D unclear. The CDR3 runs to 14 residues. V was cut by 0 bases and J by 4 bases, with 8 bases left in between. The germline V gene has CDR1 SGHRS and CDR2 YFSETQ. CDR3 loop: CASSLGGIGNTIYF. As DNA, the CDR3 is TGCGCCAGCAGCTTGGGAGGAATAGGAAACACCATATATTTT.

J is TRBJ2-7 and V is TRBV5-4, with D possibly matching TRBD1 (5 bases). The CDR3 sequence is 13 residues long. Germline CDR1 and CDR2: SGHNT and YYREEE (reference sequence). The V and J ends lost 4 bases and 3 bases respectively, with 11 bases between them. As DNA, the CDR3 is TGTGCCAGCAGCCTCTCAGGGTACTACGAGCAGTACTTC. Translated, it gives CASSLSGYYEQYF.

This sequence joins TRBV2 and TRBJ2-7, with 9 bases matching TRBD1. Germline assignment: CDR1 SNHLY and CDR2 FYNNEI. This CDR3 comprises 15 residues. The ends lost 6 bases at V and 0 bases at J; junction bases unmatched: 6. The CDR3 loop reads CASSYRGLSSYEQYF. The CDR3 DNA reads as TGTGCCAGCAGCTACAGGGGGCTGAGCTCCTACGAGCAGTACTTC.

The gene calls are TRBV4-2 and TRBJ2-7; tentatively, D is TRBD2 (6 bases). The germline V gene has CDR1 LGHNA and CDR2 YNFKEQ. CDR3 length: 15 residues. V gave up 0 bases and J gave up 7 bases, with 16 bases separating them. For the CDR3, the DNA is TGTGCCAGCAGCCAAGAGGGTGGGACGGGAGTGGAGCAGTACTTC. Protein product: CASSQEGGTGVEQYF.

This sequence joins TRBV27 and TRBJ1-2, with 8 nucleotides matching TRBD1. There are 13 residues in the CDR3. Germline lookup yields CDR1 MNHEY and CDR2 SMNVEV (reference sequence). V trimming: 3 bases; J trimming: 8 bases; junction bases outside the gene matches: 5. DNA for the CDR3: TGTGCCAGCAGTTTTACAGGGGACAGGGGCTACACCTTC. It specifies CASSFTGDRGYTF.

The V call is TRBV6-5, the J call TRBJ2-3; the match to TRBD2 covers 7 bases. Germline CDR1 and CDR2: MNHEY and SVGAGI. The CDR3 has 15 amino acids. With 4 bases clipped from V and 6 bases from J, the junction kept 10 bases outside the gene matches. The CDR3: CASSFAAGRVDTQYF. The CDR3 coding sequence is TGTGCCAGCAGTTTCGCGGCGGGGAGGGTTGATACGCAGTATTTT.

V and J are TRBV5-1 and TRBJ2-2, with 7 bases fitting TRBD1. The V gene end was trimmed by 2 bases and the J gene end by 6 bases; junction bases not matched to a gene: 4. Germline V gene sequence: CDR1 SGHRS, CDR2 YFSETQ. The CDR3 has 14 residues. In nucleotides, the CDR3 is TGCGCCAGCAGCTTCGACAGGGATGCCGGGGAGCTGTTTTTT. It translates to CASSFDRDAGELFF.